These 17 T cell receptor beta chains were sequenced from one sample in a study of cytomegalovirus exposure and HLA in healthy donors. The primer mix had 60 Vbeta and 13 Jbeta primers. This table comes from immunoSEQ multiplex PCR, and its TCRdb copy is limited to in-frame clones, with some not included. Found here are about 150,000 clones, about 66% of them singletons; the top ten hold more than 1.5%. Sequencing used PBMCs. These receptors all come from a human donor in good health.

The chain is built from TRBV28 and TRBJ2-1, with 13 nucleotides matching TRBD2. Germline CDR1 MDHEN, CDR2 SYDVKM. The CDR3 contains 18 residues. V gave up 6 bases and J gave up 3 bases; unmatched junction bases: 11. In nucleotides, the CDR3 is TGTGCCAGCAGGGCCCCCGAGGGGACTAGCGGGATCTACAATGAGCAGTTCTTC. Residues: CASRAPEGTSGIYNEQFF.

V is TRBV28 and J is TRBJ2-1; D perhaps matches TRBD2 (6 bases). Germline-derived CDR1 and CDR2 are MDHEN and SYDVKM. CDR3 length: 13 amino acids. V lost 6 bases and J 6 bases, leaving 12 bases between the germline ends. CDR3 sequence reads: CASRKMGGNEQFF. The CDR3 region has the DNA TGTGCCAGCAGGAAGATGGGGGGCAATGAGCAGTTCTTC.

V is TRBV6-5 and J is TRBJ1-2; maybe TRBD1 (5 bases). This CDR3 is 12 amino acids long. Between the trimmed V and J ends, which lost 5 bases and 7 bases, there was a span of 11 bases. Germline CDR1 MNHEY, CDR2 SVGAGI. As DNA, the CDR3 is TGTGCCAGCAGTGAGTCCGGGGGTGGCTACACCTTC. Translated, it gives CASSESGGGYTF.

The rearrangement joins TRBV9 to TRBJ1-1; maybe TRBD1 (5 bases). Trimming removed 3 bases from V and 0 bases from J, with 9 bases in between. The germline V gene encodes CDR1 SGDLS and CDR2 YYNGEE. The CDR3 runs 14 residues. This CDR3 is CASSGQSMNTEAFF. CDR3 nucleotides: TGTGCCAGCAGCGGACAGAGCATGAACACTGAAGCTTTCTTT.

The rearrangement uses TRBV2 and TRBJ2-5; TRBD2 agrees at 8 bases. The V and J ends lost 8 bases and 4 bases, in that order; junction bases with no gene match: 6. Germline V CDR1 and CDR2: SNHLY, FYNNEI. CDR3 size: 13 residues. The CDR3 region is CASGREGRETQYF. The DNA for the CDR3 is TGTGCCAGCGGACGGGAGGGCCGAGAGACCCAGTACTTC.

The gene calls are TRBV28 and TRBJ2-2, with 8 bases matching TRBD2. The CDR3 has 16 residues. The germline V gene has CDR1 MDHEN and CDR2 SYDVKM. The V gene end was trimmed by 6 bases and the J gene end by 4 bases; junction bases not matched to a gene: 10. CDR3 nucleotides: TGTGCCAGCAGACATTCCGGGAGGGTTGGCACCGGGGAGCTGTTTTTT. Protein sequence: CASRHSGRVGTGELFF.

A few counts support this clone. This CDR3 is CASSQEGQGANWYGYTF. The CDR3 nucleotides read TGCGCCAGCAGCCAAGAGGGACAGGGGGCGAATTGGTATGGCTACACCTTC. The chain uses TRBV4-1 and TRBJ1-2; 12 bases are shared with TRBD1. The CDR3 contains 17 residues. The junction had 7 bases not matched to a gene; V was cut back by 0 bases and J by 5 bases. Germline V gene data show CDR1 as MGHRA and CDR2 as YSYEKL.

J is TRBJ1-2 and V is TRBV5-5, with D perhaps matching TRBD1 (5 bases). The CDR3 length is 15 residues. The V gene's germline CDR1 is SGHKS and CDR2 YYEKEE (reference sequence). V was trimmed by 1 base and J by 3 bases, leaving 13 bases between them. CDR3 sequence (DNA): TGTGCCAGCAGCTTGAGTGGGGGGACGGACTATGGCTACACCTTC. Translated, it gives CASSLSGGTDYGYTF.

This chain joins TRBV6-5 and TRBJ1-5; D is unclear. Between the trimmed V and J ends, which lost 8 bases and 5 bases, there was a span of 13 bases. The length of the CDR3 is 13 residues. The germline CDR1 and CDR2 sequences are MNHEY and SVGAGI. CDR3 nucleotide sequence: TGTGCCAGCTCTCGGGGAGGTCATCAGCCCCAGCATTTT. Its translation is CASSRGGHQPQHF.

This chain uses TRBV11-3 with TRBJ2-3, with no clear D. Germline V lookup: CDR1 SGHNT, CDR2 YENEEA. There are 13 residues in the CDR3. Trimming cost V 2 bases and J 0 bases, with 3 bases left between them. The CDR3 DNA sequence: TGTGCCAGCAGCTTACAGAGCACAGATACGCAGTATTTT. Translating it yields CASSLQSTDTQYF.

This clone was recorded a few times. V is TRBV4-1 and J is TRBJ2-3; D is uncertain. The CDR3 runs 13 residues. Trimming removed 1 base from V and 4 bases from J, with 6 bases in between. Per germline, CDR1 MGHRA and CDR2 YSYEKL. The CDR3 sequence: CASSQGAADTQYF. The CDR3 coding sequence is TGCGCCAGCAGCCAAGGGGCAGCAGATACGCAGTATTTT.

Comments on this clone: In the same sample, other DNA sequences code for this CDR3. The gene calls are TRBV5-1 and TRBJ2-3, with 9 positions matching TRBD1. The CDR3 length is 15 residues. Germline lookup yields CDR1 SGHRS and CDR2 YFSETQ. The junction had 2 bases not matched to a gene; V was cut back by 0 bases and J by 3 bases. Here the CDR3 reads CASSLEGQGTDTQYF. CDR3 nucleotide sequence: TGCGCCAGCAGCTTGGAGGGACAGGGAACAGATACGCAGTATTTT.

The V gene is TRBV28, the J gene TRBJ1-5; a weak D match, TRBD1 (5 bases). CDR1 and CDR2 from the germline V gene are MDHEN and SYDVKM. The ends were cut back, 2 bases at V and 9 bases at J, with 17 bases in the middle. This CDR3 comprises 15 residues. The CDR3 DNA sequence: TGTGCCAGCAGTTTAGGAGGGACCTCCTGGAGGCCCCAGCATTTT. Translation gives CASSLGGTSWRPQHF. The full variable domain, completed using reference TRBV28 and TRBJ1-5, is DVKVTQSSRYLVKRTGEKVFLECVQDMDHENMFWYRQDPGLGLRLIYFSYDVKMKEKGDIPEGYSVSREKKERFSLILESASTNQTSMYLCASSLGGTSWRPQHFGDGTRLSIL.

This clone was found a few times. The V gene is TRBV19, the J gene TRBJ2-1, with 7 bases lining up with TRBD2. Germline assignment: CDR1 LNHDA and CDR2 SQIVND (reference sequence). The V and J ends lost 6 bases and 4 bases, in that order; junction bases with no gene match: 12. The CDR3 loop spans 16 amino acids. CDR3 residues: CASRADLAESYNEQFF. The CDR3 region has the DNA TGTGCCAGTAGGGCCGATCTAGCGGAATCTTACAATGAGCAGTTCTTC. The full variable domain, with the rest looked up from reference TRBV19 and TRBJ2-1, is DGGITQSPKYLFRKEGQNVTLSCEQNLNHDAMYWYRQDPGQGLRLIYYSQIVNDFQKGDIAEGYSVSREKKESFPLTVTSAQKNPTAFYLCASRADLAESYNEQFFGPGTRLTVL.

A word on this clone: At one of its ends the junction is not consistent with the germline gene, which may arise from a read error. V gene TRBV28 combines with J gene TRBJ1-4; TRBD1 aligns across 8 bases. The CDR3 covers 14 residues. The V gene's germline CDR1 is MDHEN and CDR2 SYDVKM. This CDR3 reads CASSRPGQGVNGDF. CDR3 nucleotides: TGTGCCAGCAGTCGACCCGGACAGGGAGTGAACGGGGATTTC.

V gene TRBV28 combines with J gene TRBJ2-3, with D perhaps matching TRBD2 (6 bases). V was pared by 7 bases and J by 5 bases, with 19 bases between. This CDR3 comprises 15 residues. The germline V gene has CDR1 MDHEN and CDR2 SYDVKM. Here the CDR3 DNA reads TGTGCCAGCATCCCGGGCGGGAAGGACGAAGATACGCAGTATTTT. Amino acid sequence: CASIPGGKDEDTQYF.

This chain links TRBV5-8 with TRBJ1-5; 10 bases are shared with TRBD1. The CDR3 runs 16 residues. Per the germline V gene, CDR1 is SGHTS and CDR2 is YDEGEE. The J segment lost 0 bases and the V segment lost 7 bases, leaving 7 bases of the junction unmatched. The CDR3 is CASARDRGHSNQPQHF. The CDR3 DNA sequence: TGTGCCAGCGCCCGGGACAGGGGCCATAGCAATCAGCCCCAGCATTTT. The full variable domain, in which reference TRBV5-8 and TRBJ1-5 provide the parts outside the CDR3, is EAGVTQSPTHLIKTRGQQATLRCSPISGHTSVYWYQQALGLGLQFLLWYDEGEERNRGNFPPRFSGRQFPNYSSELNVNALELEDSALYLCASARDRGHSNQPQHFGDGTRLSIL.